The source of this T cell receptor beta chain is a study of OX40 agonist ivuxolimab in advanced cancers. The overall study: At 0.01 to 10 mg/kg, ivuxolimab was administered intravenously to patients every 2 weeks. Study findings and constraints: By week 6 at 0.1 to 3.0 mg/kg, blood CD4+ and CD8+ T cells had expanded clonally. Those patients achieving a partial response at 0.1-3.0 mg/kg showed among the lowest clonal expansion.

To note about this clone: Its antigen is as yet unknown.

Assay: immunoSEQ multiplex PCR; the TCRdb copy retains only in-frame clones and omits some. This sample carries 55,000 to 90,000 clones, about nine tenths of them seen once, and the ten largest clones take 2.8%. Germline CDR1 SEHNR, CDR2 FQNEAQ (reference sequence). The CDR3 consists of 13 residues. Trimming removed 5 bases at V and 7 bases at J, with 15 bases between. The source is an adult with an advanced solid tumor such as melanoma, head and neck, liver or kidney cancer. The V and J genes are TRBV7-9 and TRBJ2-7; D is unresolved. The sample was CD4+ or CD8+ T cells sorted from blood, taken in a trial of the OX40 agonist ivuxolimab. The CDR3 nucleotides are TGTGCCAGCAGCCTAGACACCTCTGGGGAGCAGTACTTC. Translated: CASSLDTSGEQYF.